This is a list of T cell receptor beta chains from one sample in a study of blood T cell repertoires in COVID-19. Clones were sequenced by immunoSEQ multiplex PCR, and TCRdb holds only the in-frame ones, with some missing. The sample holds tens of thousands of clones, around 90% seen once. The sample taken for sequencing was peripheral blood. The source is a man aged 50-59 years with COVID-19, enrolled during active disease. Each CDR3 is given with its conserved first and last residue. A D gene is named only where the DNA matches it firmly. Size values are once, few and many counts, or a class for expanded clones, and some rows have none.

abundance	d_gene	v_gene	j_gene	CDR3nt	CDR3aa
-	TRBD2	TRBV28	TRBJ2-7	TGTGCCAGCAGGCGCGGGACTAGCGGGGGATACGAGCAGTACTTC	CASRRGTSGGYEQYF
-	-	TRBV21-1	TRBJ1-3	TGTGCCAGCAGCAAAGTACGGTGCTCTGGAAACACCATATATTTT	CASSKVRCSGNTIYF
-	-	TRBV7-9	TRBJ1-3	TGTGCCTCACTCGCAGGGGCTAAAGGAAACACCATATATTTT	CASLAGAKGNTIYF
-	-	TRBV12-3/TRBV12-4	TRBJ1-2	TGTGCCAGCAGTTTAAGTCTTGCGTATGGCTACACCTTC	CASSLSLAYGYTF
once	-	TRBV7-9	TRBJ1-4	TGTGCCAGCAGCTTACGTCAGGGTAATGAAAAACTGTTTTTT	CASSLRQGNEKLFF
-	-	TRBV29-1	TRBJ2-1	TGCAGCGTTGAAGATCACATCTTATCAGGGAATGAGCAGTTCTTC	CSVEDHILSGNEQFF
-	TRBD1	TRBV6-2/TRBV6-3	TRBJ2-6	TGTGCCAGCAGTCCCACCCCGACAGGGTCTGGGGCCAACGTCCTGACTTTC	CASSPTPTGSGANVLTF
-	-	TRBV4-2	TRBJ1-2	TGTGCCAGCAGCACCCAGGGGAACTATGGCTACACCTTC	CASSTQGNYGYTF
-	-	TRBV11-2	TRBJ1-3	TGTGCCAGCAGCTTAGTAGTATGGGGAGGGCCTGGAAACACCATATATTTT	CASSLVVWGGPGNTIYF
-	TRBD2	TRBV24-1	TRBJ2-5	TGTGCCACCAGTTCTCCGACTAGCGGGGCTTGGGAGACCCAGTACTTC	CATSSPTSGAWETQYF
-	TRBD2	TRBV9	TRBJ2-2	TGTGCCAGCAGCGTTGGAGCGGGGGGCCTTCTTGGCACCGGGGAGCTGTTTTTT	CASSVGAGGLLGTGELFF
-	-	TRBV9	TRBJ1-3	TGTGCCAGCAGCGTCGGGGAAGCAGCCGGAAACACCATATATTTT	CASSVGEAAGNTIYF
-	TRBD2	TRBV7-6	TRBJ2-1	TGTGCCAGCAGCTTTCTGGCTAGCGGGGCATACAATGAGCAGTTCTTC	CASSFLASGAYNEQFF
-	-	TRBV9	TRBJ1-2	TGTGCCAGCAGCGTAGGGGTCCAGGGAACGGATGGCTACACCTTC	CASSVGVQGTDGYTF
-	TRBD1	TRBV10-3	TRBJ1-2	TGTGCCATCAGTGACATGACAGGGGGCTATGGCTACACCTTC	CAISDMTGGYGYTF
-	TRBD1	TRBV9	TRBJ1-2	TGTGCCAGCAGCGCCCGAACAGGGGGCGTCAATGGCTACACCTTC	CASSARTGGVNGYTF
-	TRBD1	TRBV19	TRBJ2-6	TGTGCCAGTAACCCGGGACAGGGAAGCTCTGGGGCCAACGTCCTGACTTTC	CASNPGQGSSGANVLTF
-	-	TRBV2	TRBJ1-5	TGTGCCAGCAGTGAAAATCAACCGGGCAATCAGCCCCAGCATTTT	CASSENQPGNQPQHF
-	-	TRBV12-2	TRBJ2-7	TGTGCAAGTCGCTTAAGAGTGTTTGTTTGCTACGAGCAGTACTTC	CASRLRVFVCYEQYF
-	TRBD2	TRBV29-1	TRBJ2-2	TGCAGCGTTGACCCCGGGGGGACCGGGGAGCTGTTTTTT	CSVDPGGTGELFF
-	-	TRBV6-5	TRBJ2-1	TGTGCCAGCAGTTACTCGTGGGCCAAATACAATGAGCAGTTCTTC	CASSYSWAKYNEQFF
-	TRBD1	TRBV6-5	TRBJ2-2	TGTGCCAGCAGCCAGGGGGCTCTCACCGGGGAGCTGTTTTTT	CASSQGALTGELFF
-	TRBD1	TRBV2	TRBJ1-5	TGTGCCAGCAGTGAAGGGACAGGGATGAGCAATCAGCCCCAGCATTTT	CASSEGTGMSNQPQHF
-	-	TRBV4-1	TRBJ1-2	TGCGCCAGCAGCCAAGCTGGGACAAAGGGGTATGGCTACACCTTC	CASSQAGTKGYGYTF
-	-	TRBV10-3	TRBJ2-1	TGTGCCATCACCTTCTCGACAGTTTACAATGAGCAGTTCTTC	CAITFSTVYNEQFF
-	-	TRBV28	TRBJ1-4	TGTGCCAGCAGTTCCCCTCGGGGGGAATTTAATGAAAAACTGTTTTTT	CASSSPRGEFNEKLFF
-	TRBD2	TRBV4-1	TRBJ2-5	TGCGCCAGCAGCACGAGGACTAGCGGGGGGGCTCGTGAGACCCAGTACTTC	CASSTRTSGGARETQYF
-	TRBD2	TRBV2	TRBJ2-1	TGTGCCAGCAGACTAGCGGGACAGGCCTGGGGGCAGTTCTTC	CASRLAGQAWGQFF
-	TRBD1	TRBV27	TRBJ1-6	TGTGCCAGCAGTTTATCTGGGACAGGGATTTATAATTCACCCCTCCACTTT	CASSLSGTGIYNSPLHF
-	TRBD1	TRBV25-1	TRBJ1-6	TGTGCCAGCAGTGAGGGGACAGGGGTGGCGTCACCCCTCCACTTT	CASSEGTGVASPLHF
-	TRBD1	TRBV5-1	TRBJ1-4	TGCGCCAGCAGACTCGGGACAGGGGGAGAAAAACTGTTTTTT	CASRLGTGGEKLFF
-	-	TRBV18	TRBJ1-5	TGTGCCAGCTCACCAGGGCAGGGTGTGCAGCCCCAGCATTTT	CASSPGQGVQPQHF
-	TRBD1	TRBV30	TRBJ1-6	TGTGCCTGGAGTGTAGGGGACAGGGGTAATTCACCCCTCCACTTT	CAWSVGDRGNSPLHF
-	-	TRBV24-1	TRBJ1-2	TGTGCCACCAGTGAGCCGCCCCCGGGAGGCTACACCTTC	CATSEPPPGGYTF
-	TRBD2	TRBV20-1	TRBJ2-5	TGCAGTGCTAGTGAGCGGACTAGGGTAGAGACCCAGTACTTC	CSASERTRVETQYF
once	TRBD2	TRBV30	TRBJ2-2	TGTGCCTGGAGTTCTGGACTAGTCTCCGGGGAGCTGTTTTTT	CAWSSGLVSGELFF
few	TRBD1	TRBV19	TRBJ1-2	TGTGCCAGTAGTATCTCGACAGGGCAAGGCACCTTC	CASSISTGQGTF
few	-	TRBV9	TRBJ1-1	TGTGCCAGCGACGAAACCGGGTCCATGAAAACTGAAGCTTTCTTT	CASDETGSMKTEAFF
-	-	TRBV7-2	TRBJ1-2	TGTGCCAGCAGCTTAGCCCAGGCAGGAACCTATGGCTACACCTTC	CASSLAQAGTYGYTF
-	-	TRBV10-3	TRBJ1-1	TGTGCCATCAGTGAGTCGACGGGGACTAATAATGAAGCTTTCTTT	CAISESTGTNNEAFF
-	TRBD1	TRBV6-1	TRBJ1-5	TGTGCCAGCAGTGAAGGTCCGGGACAGGGGATGGGAGGCAATCAGCCCCAGCATTTT	CASSEGPGQGMGGNQPQHF
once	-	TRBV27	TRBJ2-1	TGTGCCAGCAGTTCTGGGGGGTCCCCGCCAAATGAGCAGTTCTTC	CASSSGGSPPNEQFF
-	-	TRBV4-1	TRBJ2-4	TGCGCCAGCAGCCAAGCCTACGGGGTGAAAAACATTCAGTACTTC	CASSQAYGVKNIQYF
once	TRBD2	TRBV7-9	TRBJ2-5	TGTGCCAGCAGCTTCGCCGGGGGGGAAGAGACCCAGTACTTC	CASSFAGGEETQYF
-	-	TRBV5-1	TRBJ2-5	TGCGCCAGCAGCTTCCCGGAAGAGACCCAGTACTTC	CASSFPEETQYF
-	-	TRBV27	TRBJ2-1	TGTGCCAGCAGTTTTTACTATACAGGAATTACCTACAATGAGCAGTTCTTC	CASSFYYTGITYNEQFF
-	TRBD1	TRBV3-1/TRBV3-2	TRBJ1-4	TGTGCCAGCAGCCTGGGACAGACGTTTAATGAAAAACTGTTTTTT	CASSLGQTFNEKLFF
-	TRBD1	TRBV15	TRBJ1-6	TGTGCCACCAGCAGAGATAGCGGACAGGGGAATTCACCCCTCCACTTT	CATSRDSGQGNSPLHF
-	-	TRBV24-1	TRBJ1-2	TGTGCCACCAGTGATTCAGGGGTTACCTATGGCTACACCTTC	CATSDSGVTYGYTF
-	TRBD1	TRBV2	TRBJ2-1	TGTGCCAGCAGTGAGAACAGGGGTTCCTACAATGAGCAGTTCTTC	CASSENRGSYNEQFF
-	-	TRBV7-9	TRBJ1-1	TGTGCCAGCAGCTTACATGGAGGGACCATGGGAACTGAAGCTTTCTTT	CASSLHGGTMGTEAFF
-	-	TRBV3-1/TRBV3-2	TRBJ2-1	TGTGCCAGCAGCCTAACTCCCGCAACGAGCTCCTACAATGAGCAGTTCTTC	CASSLTPATSSYNEQFF
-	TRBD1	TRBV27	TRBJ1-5	TGTGCCAGCAGTGATGGGACAGGAGGTCAGCCCCAGCATTTT	CASSDGTGGQPQHF
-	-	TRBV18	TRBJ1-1	TGTGCCAGCTCACCTGGACAGAACACTGAAGCTTTCTTT	CASSPGQNTEAFF
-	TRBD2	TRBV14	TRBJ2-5	TGTGCCAGCAGCCAAGGGACTAGCGGGGCCCCAGAGACCCAGTACTTC	CASSQGTSGAPETQYF
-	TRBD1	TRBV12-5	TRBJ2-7	TGTGCTAGTGCCTGGGGACAGGGGATCAACGAGCAGTACTTC	CASAWGQGINEQYF
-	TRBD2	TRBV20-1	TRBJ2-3	TGCAGTGCTAGTGAAACTAGCGGGGGGGCCACAGATACGCAGTATTTT	CSASETSGGATDTQYF
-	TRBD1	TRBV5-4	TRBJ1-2	TGTGCCAGCAGGAGGGACAGGGGACGTAACTATGGCTACACCTTC	CASRRDRGRNYGYTF
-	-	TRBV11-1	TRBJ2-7	TGTGCCAGCAGCTTATCAGGGGGGGAGCAGTACTTC	CASSLSGGEQYF